What follows are 25 T cell receptor beta chains derived from one specimen sequenced in a study of T-cell reconstitution after alpha-beta-depleted transplantation in children (dated by TCRdb to about 2016). The protocol used for the library was PCR. The reads were generated on an Illumina HiSeq 2500. TCR libraries were prepared with molecular barcoding, using unique molecular identifiers to normalize TCRbeta repertoire quantification. In TCRdb, the public reads were trimmed at Q25 with fastp and aligned with MiXCR, with productive beta chains retained. Rows merge per CDR3 protein into single entries with the most common DNA and genes. Across this sample there are hundreds of thousands of distinct CDR3 sequences, with about 10% seen only once. About 4.2% of the sample is taken by the ten largest. The source material was PBMCs from the stem cell graft donor, sampled from the stem cell graft. The origin of the receptors is a human donor who donated a stem cell graft to a child with acute myeloid leukemia.

This sequence joins TRBV20-1 and TRBJ2-1; TRBD2 agrees at 11 bases. Germline loops: CDR1 DFQATT, CDR2 SNEGSKA (reference sequence). V lost 0 bases, J lost 0 bases, and 4 bases stayed unmatched. The CDR3 has 17 amino acids. CDR3 DNA sequence: TGCAGTGCTAGAGAACTAGCGGGGGTGAGCTCCTACAATGAGCAGTTCTTC. Translation gives CSARELAGVSSYNEQFF.

This clonotype was detected many times. The chain links TRBV29-1 to TRBJ2-3, with 8 positions matching TRBD2. The CDR3 length is 14 residues. V was pared by 2 bases and J by 6 bases, with 7 bases of the junction left unmatched. CDR1 and CDR2 (germline): SQVTM, ANQGSEA. The CDR3 loop reads CSVERSGSLDTQYF. The CDR3 DNA follows: TGCAGCGTTGAAAGAAGCGGGAGTTTGGATACGCAGTATTTT.

This clonotype was counted between two and nine times. The chain has TRBV7-3 and TRBJ2-5, with 9 positions matching TRBD2. Per germline, CDR1 SGHTA and CDR2 FQGTGA. V shed 5 bases, J shed 0 bases, and the junction held 7 bases outside the gene matches. The CDR3 is made up of 16 amino acids. DNA of the CDR3: TGTGCCAGCAGCAATCAGACTAGCGGCAACCAAGAGACCCAGTACTTC. Protein product: CASSNQTSGNQETQYF.

This clonotype was counted between two and nine times. The chain links TRBV20-1 to TRBJ2-3, with unresolved D. CDR3 size: 16 residues. V lost 6 bases, J lost 6 bases, and 25 bases lay in between. Germline V CDR1 and CDR2: DFQATT, SNEGSKA (reference sequence). The CDR3: CSARLGSATLLDTQYF. The CDR3 nucleotides read TGCAGTGCACGCCTGGGAAGCGCAACCCTTTTGGATACGCAGTATTTT.

This rearrangement joins TRBV25-1 to TRBJ2-1, with 7 bases lining up with TRBD1. Germline CDR1 and CDR2: MGHDK and SYGVNS. The CDR3 runs 14 residues. Trimming took 6 bases from V and 8 from J; bases not matched to a gene: 10. The CDR3 nucleotides read TGTGCCAGCAGAACGACAGGGAAGAGGGATGAGCAGTTCTTC. Translating gives CASRTTGKRDEQFF.

This clonotype showed up just a few times. This sequence joins TRBV15 and TRBJ2-7; 11 nucleotides match TRBD2. Trimming at V came to 5 bases and at J to 1 base, leaving 4 bases not matched to a gene. The CDR3 contains 15 residues. The germline V gene has CDR1 LNHNV and CDR2 YYDKDF (reference sequence). CDR3 in amino acids: CATSSRLAGSYEQYF. CDR3 DNA: TGTGCCACCAGCTCCCGACTAGCGGGGTCCTACGAGCAGTACTTC.

This clonotype was found many times. Here the CDR3 DNA reads TGCAGTGCTTGGTCCCACTCTGGGGCCAACGTCCTGACTTTC. This encodes CSAWSHSGANVLTF. The rearrangement links TRBV20-1 to TRBJ2-6; D is uncertain. The CDR3 runs 14 residues. In germline, CDR1 is DFQATT, CDR2 SNEGSKA (reference sequence). The V end lost 5 bases, the J end lost 0 bases, and 8 bases lay between the germline ends.

This rearrangement joins TRBV6-1 to TRBJ2-7, with D hard to call. V was clipped by 6 bases and J by 6 bases, with 18 bases between them. There are 14 residues in the CDR3. Looked up from germline, CDR1 is MNHNS and CDR2 is SASEGT. CDR3 loop: CASSRGSLLGEQYF. In DNA, the CDR3 is TGTGCCAGCAGCCGAGGTTCCCTTCTGGGCGAGCAGTACTTC.

This clonotype has ten or more counts. This chain joins TRBV29-1 and TRBJ2-1, with 10 positions matching TRBD2. V gave up 7 bases and J gave up 3 bases; unmatched junction bases: 3. CDR1 and CDR2 from the germline V gene are SQVTM and ANQGSEA. CDR3 length: 13 residues. The CDR3 DNA follows: TGCAGCGCTCTAGCGGGAGTCTACAATGAGCAGTTCTTC. It yields the protein CSALAGVYNEQFF.

This clonotype was found many times. The chain combines TRBV11-2 with TRBJ2-2; 14 nucleotides match TRBD2. Germline CDR1 is SGHAT and CDR2 is FQNNGV. This CDR3 spans 16 amino acids. Losses at the gene ends were 5 bases for V and 4 bases for J; bases not matched to a gene: 3. CDR3 nucleotide sequence: TGTGCCAGCAGCCTGGGACTAGCGGGAGCCACCGGGGAGCTGTTTTTT. It specifies CASSLGLAGATGELFF.

This clonotype has ten or more counts. V and J are TRBV29-1 and TRBJ1-4; D remains unclear. V lost 5 bases and J 6 bases, leaving 13 bases between the germline ends. This CDR3 has 13 amino acids. Germline CDR1 SQVTM, CDR2 ANQGSEA. This CDR3 is CSVILGSDEKLFF. CDR3 DNA sequence: TGCAGCGTTATCCTGGGTTCTGATGAAAAACTGTTTTTT. The complete variable domain, with remaining parts taken from reference TRBV29-1 and TRBJ1-4, reads SAVISQKPSRDICQRGTSLTIQCQVDSQVTMMFWYRQQPGQSLTLIATANQGSEATYESGFVIDKFPISRPNLTFSTLTVSNMSPEDSSIYLCSVILGSDEKLFFGSGTQLSVL.

The chain recombines TRBV29-1 with TRBJ2-1, with 8 bases fitting TRBD2. This CDR3 spans 15 amino acids. Germline trimming cut 4 bases from V and 3 bases from J; bases unmatched to any gene: 8. From germline, CDR1 is SQVTM and CDR2 ANQGSEA. CDR3 residues: CSVVSREDIYNEQFF. CDR3 in DNA: TGCAGCGTTGTTTCGCGGGAGGATATCTACAATGAGCAGTTCTTC.

This clonotype was observed at least ten times. V usage is TRBV7-2 and J usage is TRBJ2-3; no clear D gene. V lost 4 bases, J lost 1 base, and 9 bases lay in between. Germline CDR1 SGHTA, CDR2 FQGNSA. CDR3 size: 14 residues. CDR3 loop: CASSSRVGTDTQYF. The CDR3 nucleotides read TGTGCCAGCAGCTCCCGCGTGGGCACAGATACGCAGTATTTT.

Many counts were recorded for this clonotype. This chain links TRBV20-1 with TRBJ2-7; D tentatively reads TRBD1 or TRBD2 (5 bases each). CDR1 is DFQATT, CDR2 SNEGSKA, per germline (reference sequence). V lost 3 bases to trimming and J lost 2 bases, with 14 bases between them. CDR3 length equals 14 residues. DNA of the CDR3: TGCAGTGCTAGTAGGTTGGGGGAAACCTACGAGCAGTACTTC. This translates into CSASRLGETYEQYF.

The table lists this clonotype with a few counts. The V call is TRBV18, the J call TRBJ2-5, with 11 bases that match TRBD2. Germline V CDR1 and CDR2: KGHSH, LQKENI. The CDR3 runs to 18 residues. V trimming: 3 bases; J trimming: 4 bases; junction bases outside the gene matches: 13. Here the CDR3 reads CASSPKIAGGPSGETQYF. CDR3 DNA sequence: TGTGCCAGCTCACCGAAGATAGCGGGAGGGCCCTCGGGAGAGACCCAGTACTTC.

This clonotype showed up many times. The chain recombines TRBV12-3 or TRBV12-4 with TRBJ2-5; 9 bases are shared with TRBD1. The CDR3 contains 14 residues. Unmatched junction bases numbered 7, after V lost 7 bases and J lost 4 bases. The CDR3 DNA sequence: TGTGCCAGCACTCCCACAGGGGGCGGAGAGACCCAGTACTTC. This translates into CASTPTGGGETQYF.

In its sample, this clonotype was seen many times. The chain joins TRBV29-1 to TRBJ2-3; TRBD1 matches at 12 bases. This CDR3 comprises 13 residues. The germline V gene encodes CDR1 SQVTM and CDR2 ANQGSEA. The ends lost 7 bases at V and 4 bases at J; junction bases unmatched: 3. In nucleotides, the CDR3 is TGCAGCGCCGGGACAGGGGGCGCAGATACGCAGTATTTT. This sequence encodes CSAGTGGADTQYF.

The CDR3 region is CATSDPGSPEQYF. The CDR3 DNA reads as TGTGCCACCAGTGATCCGGGGTCCCCCGAGCAGTACTTC. The V gene is TRBV24-1, the J gene TRBJ2-7; possibly TRBD2 for D (5 bases). The CDR3 spans 13 residues. The V end was cut by 3 bases, the J end by 6 bases, with 11 bases between. Germline V CDR1 and CDR2: KGHDR, SFDVKD.

This clonotype was picked up many times. This rearrangement joins TRBV20-1 to TRBJ2-1, with TRBD2 matching over 8 bases. This CDR3 spans 15 amino acids. Germline-derived CDR1 and CDR2 are DFQATT and SNEGSKA (reference sequence). J was trimmed by 7 bases and V by 0 bases; bases with no gene match: 8. CDR3 sequence: CSARDILADLNEQFF. For the CDR3, the DNA is TGCAGTGCTAGAGATATACTAGCGGACCTGAATGAGCAGTTCTTC.

The chain couples TRBV18 to TRBJ2-7; D is ambiguous. The CDR3 has 17 amino acids. Trimming removed 2 bases from V and 3 bases from J, with 20 bases in between. CDR1 KGHSH and CDR2 LQKENI come from the germline V gene. CDR3 protein: CASSPKERAPRNYEQYF. The DNA of the CDR3 is TGTGCCAGCTCACCAAAGGAAAGAGCGCCTCGAAACTACGAGCAGTACTTC.

This clonotype came up a few times. The V and J genes are TRBV20-1 and TRBJ2-5; no clear D gene. Germline V gives CDR1 DFQATT, CDR2 SNEGSKA (reference sequence). This CDR3 is 11 amino acids long. Trimming shortened V by 3 bases and J by 5 bases, and 7 bases separated the two germline ends. CDR3 sequence (DNA): TGCAGTGCTAGTGCAGAGGAGACCCAGTACTTC. Translating it yields CSASAEETQYF.

This chain uses TRBV6-2 or TRBV6-3 with TRBJ2-7, with TRBD2 matching over 9 bases. V lost 2 bases, J lost 4 bases, and 3 bases stayed unmatched. CDR1 and CDR2 (germline): MNHEY, SVGEGT. This CDR3 has 14 residues. The CDR3 DNA is TGTGCCAGCAGTTACGCGGGAGGGCCTTACGAGCAGTACTTC. It yields the protein CASSYAGGPYEQYF.

The chain carries TRBV2 and TRBJ1-6; 7 nucleotides match TRBD1. The CDR3 consists of 14 residues. The ends lost 5 bases at V and 11 bases at J; junction bases unmatched: 9. The germline V gene has CDR1 SNHLY and CDR2 FYNNEI. For the CDR3, the DNA is TGTGCCAGCAGTTCGGACAGGTTCGGGACACCCCTCCACTTT. It yields the protein CASSSDRFGTPLHF.

At least ten counts were recorded for this clonotype. The chain carries TRBV7-2 and TRBJ2-1, with 9 bases matching TRBD2. V dropped 0 bases and J dropped 0; count of bases not matched to a gene: 9. The CDR3 is made up of 19 amino acids. Germline lookup yields CDR1 SGHTA and CDR2 FQGNSA. The CDR3 coding sequence is TGTGCCAGCAGCTTAGCGGGACTAGCTTCCCTAAGCTCCTACAATGAGCAGTTCTTC. Translating gives CASSLAGLASLSSYNEQFF.

The chain couples TRBV11-2 to TRBJ2-5; possibly TRBD1 for D (5 bases). CDR3 length: 17 residues. V lost 4 bases to trimming and J lost 7 bases, with 25 bases between them. Germline loops: CDR1 SGHAT, CDR2 FQNNGV. CDR3 residues: CASSSLMGQGNGRTQYF. The CDR3 region has the DNA TGTGCCAGCAGCTCCCTTATGGGGCAGGGTAATGGTCGGACCCAGTACTTC.